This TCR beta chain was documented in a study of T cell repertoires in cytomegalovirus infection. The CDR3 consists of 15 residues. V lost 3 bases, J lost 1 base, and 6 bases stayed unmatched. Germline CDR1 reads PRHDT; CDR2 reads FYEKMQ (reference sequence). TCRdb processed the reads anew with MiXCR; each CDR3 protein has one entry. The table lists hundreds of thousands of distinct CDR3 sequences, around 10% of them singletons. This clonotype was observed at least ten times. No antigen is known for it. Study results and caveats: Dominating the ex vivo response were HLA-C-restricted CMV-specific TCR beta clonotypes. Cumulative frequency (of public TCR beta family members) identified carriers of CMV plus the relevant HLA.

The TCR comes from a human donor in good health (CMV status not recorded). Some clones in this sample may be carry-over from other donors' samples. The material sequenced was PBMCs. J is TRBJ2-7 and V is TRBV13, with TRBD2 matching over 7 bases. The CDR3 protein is CASSFESGTSYEQYF. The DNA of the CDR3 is TGTGCCAGCAGCTTTGAAAGCGGGACTTCCTACGAGCAGTACTTC. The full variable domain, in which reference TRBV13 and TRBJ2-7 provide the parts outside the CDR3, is AAGVIQSPRHLIKEKRETATLKCYPIPRHDTVYWYQQGPGQDPQFLISFYEKMQSDKGSIPDRFSAQQFSDYHSELNMSSLELGDSALYFCASSFESGTSYEQYFGPGTRLTVT.